This T cell receptor (beta chain) was obtained from a study of blood T cell repertoires in COVID-19. Across the whole study: T cells, B-cell-depleted T cells, or PBMCs provided the cDNA or gDNA that served as material.

Authors' processing steps: How many nucleated cells were present was estimated from reference gene primer amplification. The table came from immunoSEQ multiplex PCR; TCRdb's copy has only in-frame clones and leaves some out. V, J and clone size reflect that table, while D and trimming were determined from the DNA. Counted here are approximately 100,000 clones, roughly 90% occurring once; the ten biggest clones make up around 6%. The CDR3 consists of 14 residues. CDR1 is MRHNA and CDR2 is SNTAGT in the germline V gene. Trimming stripped 3 bases from V and 2 bases from J, with 9 bases between. This clone was detected only once.

The sequenced sample was peripheral blood. V and J are TRBV6-4 and TRBJ2-3, with a weak D call TRBD2 (6 bases). The receptor was isolated from a man in his 70s with acute or convalescent COVID-19. CDR3 bases: TGTGCCAGCAGTGAACTAGCCTCCACAGATACGCAGTATTTT. Protein: CASSELASTDTQYF.